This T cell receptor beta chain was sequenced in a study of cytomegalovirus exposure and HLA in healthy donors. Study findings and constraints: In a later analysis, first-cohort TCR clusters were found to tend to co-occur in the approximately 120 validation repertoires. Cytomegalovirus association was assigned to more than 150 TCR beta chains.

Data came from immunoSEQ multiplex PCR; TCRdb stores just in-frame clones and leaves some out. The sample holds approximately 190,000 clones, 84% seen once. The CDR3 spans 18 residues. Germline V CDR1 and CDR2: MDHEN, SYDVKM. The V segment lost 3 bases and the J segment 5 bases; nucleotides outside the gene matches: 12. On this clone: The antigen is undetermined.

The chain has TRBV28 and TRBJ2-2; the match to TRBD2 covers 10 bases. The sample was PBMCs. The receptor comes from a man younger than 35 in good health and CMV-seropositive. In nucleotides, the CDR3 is TGTGCCAGCAGTTTTGGGGGGGGGCTAGCGGGAGTGACCGGGGAGCTGTTTTTT. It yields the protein CASSFGGGLAGVTGELFF.